This T cell receptor (beta chain) was retrieved from a study of PD-L1 blockade in urothelial cancer. The V gene's germline CDR1 is SSHAT and CDR2 FNYEAQ (reference sequence). The CDR3 totals 18 residues. TCRdb's table, derived via immunoSEQ multiplex PCR, lists solely in-frame clones and lacks some. Of about 41,000 clones listed, over 65% were seen once; the top ten hold 15% to 20%. This clone was picked up one time. The junction and the germline gene differ at one end; a read error may be behind it. The origin of this receptor is a man in his 60s with urothelial cancer. This rearrangement joins TRBV7-7 to TRBJ2-3; 8 bases agree with TRBD2. The material sequenced was PBMCs, taken around atezolizumab (anti-PD-L1) treatment. CDR3 nucleotide sequence: TGTGCTAGCAGCTTAGCCCCGCGGGGGGCCATTCGGGGAGATACGCAGTATTTT. It translates to CASSLAPRGAIRGDTQYF.